This T cell receptor beta chain was documented in a study of response to subunit inactivated influenza vaccine. Looked up from germline, CDR1 is LGHNA and CDR2 is YNFKEQ. This CDR3 has 15 amino acids. With 0 bases removed from V and 4 bases from J, the gap between germline ends came to 12 bases. TCRdb independently ran MiXCR on the RT-PCR reads; one entry per CDR3 protein. The table records roughly 550,000 distinct CDR3 sequences, roughly a quarter of them present only once. In addition, the sample was reused for a study of T cells expressing NK-cell markers. That study reports: What made the TCR beta cDNA was 5'RACE template switching with UMIs. According to the study, TCR beta repertoires originated from sorted CD3+CD56+NKG2C+, CD3+CD56+NKG2C- and CD3+CD56-NKG2C+ T cells. Several experiments employed an anti-gamma-delta TCR antibody to confine sorting to alpha-beta TCR T cells.

V gene TRBV4-2 combines with J gene TRBJ2-5; maybe TRBD2 (7 bases). Source: CD4+ T cells sorted from PBMCs, taken less than 13 days after vaccination. This TCR derives from a man over 45 who received an inactivated influenza vaccine. CDR3: CASSQEGRGAETQYF. The CDR3 DNA reads as TGTGCCAGCAGCCAAGAAGGGAGGGGGGCAGAGACCCAGTACTTC.